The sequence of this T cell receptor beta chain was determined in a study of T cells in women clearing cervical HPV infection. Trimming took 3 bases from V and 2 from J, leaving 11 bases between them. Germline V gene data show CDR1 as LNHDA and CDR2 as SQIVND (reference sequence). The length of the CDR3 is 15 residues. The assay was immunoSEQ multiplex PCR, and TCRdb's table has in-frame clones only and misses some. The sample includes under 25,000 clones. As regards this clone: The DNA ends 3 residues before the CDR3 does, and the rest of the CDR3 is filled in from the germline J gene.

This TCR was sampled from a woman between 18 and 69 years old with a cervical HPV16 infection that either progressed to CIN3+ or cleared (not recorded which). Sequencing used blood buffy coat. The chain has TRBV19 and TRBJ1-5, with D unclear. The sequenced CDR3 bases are TGTGCCAGTAGTATGAATTTGGCAGGCAATCAGCCC. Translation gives CASSMNLAGNQP. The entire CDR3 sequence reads CASSMNLAGNQPQHF.